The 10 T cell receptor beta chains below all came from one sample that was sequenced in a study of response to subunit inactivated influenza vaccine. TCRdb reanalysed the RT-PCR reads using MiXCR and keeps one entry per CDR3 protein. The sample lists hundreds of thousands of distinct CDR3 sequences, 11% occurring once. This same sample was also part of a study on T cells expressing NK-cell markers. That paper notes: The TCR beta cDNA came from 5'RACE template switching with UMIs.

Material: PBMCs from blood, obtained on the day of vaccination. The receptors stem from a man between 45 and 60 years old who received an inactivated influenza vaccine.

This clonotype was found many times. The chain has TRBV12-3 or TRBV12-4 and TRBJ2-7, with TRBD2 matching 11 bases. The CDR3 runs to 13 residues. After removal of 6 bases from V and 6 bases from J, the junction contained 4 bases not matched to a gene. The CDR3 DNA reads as TGTGCCAGCAGACCTACTAGCGGGAGCGAGCAGTACTTC. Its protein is CASRPTSGSEQYF.

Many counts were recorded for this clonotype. The CDR3 here is CASTEAAGAGYTF. The CDR3 DNA is TGTGCCAGCACCGAAGCAGCAGGGGCCGGCTACACCTTC. J is TRBJ1-2 and V is TRBV2, with D perhaps TRBD1 (6 bases). Germline V gene lookup returns CDR1 SNHLY and CDR2 FYNNEI. Trimming removed 7 bases from V and 8 bases from J, with 17 bases in between. The CDR3 is 13 residues long.

CDR3 DNA sequence: TGTGCCAGCACCGAGACAGGGAGAACTGAAAAACTGTTTTTT. This codes for CASTETGRTEKLFF. The chain uses TRBV12-3 or TRBV12-4 and TRBJ1-4, with TRBD1 identical over 7 bases. There are 14 residues in the CDR3. The V segment lost 7 bases and the J segment 7 bases; nucleotides outside the gene matches: 9.

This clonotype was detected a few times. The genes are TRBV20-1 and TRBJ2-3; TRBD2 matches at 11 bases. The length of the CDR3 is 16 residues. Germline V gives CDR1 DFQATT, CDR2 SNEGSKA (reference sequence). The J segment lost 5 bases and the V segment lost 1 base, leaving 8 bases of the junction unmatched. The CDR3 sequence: CSARGGTSGTIDTQYF. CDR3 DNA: TGCAGTGCTAGAGGGGGGACTAGCGGAACCATAGATACGCAGTATTTT.

CDR3 region: CASSLASAYTYEQYF. The CDR3 region has the DNA TGCGCCAGCAGCTTGGCGTCAGCCTACACCTACGAGCAGTACTTC. This rearrangement joins TRBV5-1 to TRBJ2-7; no clear D gene. Germline V gene sequence: CDR1 SGHRS, CDR2 YFSETQ. CDR3 length: 15 residues. Trimming pared 0 bases from V and 2 bases from J, leaving 12 bases between.

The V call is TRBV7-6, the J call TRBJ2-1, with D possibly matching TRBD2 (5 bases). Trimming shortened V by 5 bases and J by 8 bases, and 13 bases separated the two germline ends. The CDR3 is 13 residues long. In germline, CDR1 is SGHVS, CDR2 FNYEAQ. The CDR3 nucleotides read TGTGCCAGCAGCCCGCTAGCAGTCTATGAGCAGTTCTTC. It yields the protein CASSPLAVYEQFF.

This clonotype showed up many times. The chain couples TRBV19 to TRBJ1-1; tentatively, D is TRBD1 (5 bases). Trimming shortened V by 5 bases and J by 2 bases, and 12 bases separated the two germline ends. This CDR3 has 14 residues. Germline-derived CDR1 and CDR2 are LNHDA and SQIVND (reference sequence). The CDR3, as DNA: TGTGCCAGTAGTGCAACGACAGTTAACACTGAAGCTTTCTTT. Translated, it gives CASSATTVNTEAFF.

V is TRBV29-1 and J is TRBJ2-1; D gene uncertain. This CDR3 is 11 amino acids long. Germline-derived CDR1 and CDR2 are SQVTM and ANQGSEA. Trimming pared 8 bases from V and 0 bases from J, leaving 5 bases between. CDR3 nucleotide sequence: TGCAGCCTCGGCTCCTACAATGAGCAGTTCTTC. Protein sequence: CSLGSYNEQFF.

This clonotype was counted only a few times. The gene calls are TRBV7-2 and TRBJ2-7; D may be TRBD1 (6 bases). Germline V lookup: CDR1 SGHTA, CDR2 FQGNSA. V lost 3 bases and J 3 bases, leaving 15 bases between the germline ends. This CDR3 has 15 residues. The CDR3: CASSFTHRADYEQYF. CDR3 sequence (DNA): TGTGCCAGCAGCTTCACCCACAGGGCAGACTACGAGCAGTACTTC. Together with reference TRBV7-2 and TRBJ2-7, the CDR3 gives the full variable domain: GAGVSQSPSNKVTEKGKDVELRCDPISGHTALYWYRQSLGQGLEFLIYFQGNSAPDKSGLPSDRFSAERTGGSVSTLTIQRTQQEDSAVYLCASSFTHRADYEQYFGPGTRLTVT.

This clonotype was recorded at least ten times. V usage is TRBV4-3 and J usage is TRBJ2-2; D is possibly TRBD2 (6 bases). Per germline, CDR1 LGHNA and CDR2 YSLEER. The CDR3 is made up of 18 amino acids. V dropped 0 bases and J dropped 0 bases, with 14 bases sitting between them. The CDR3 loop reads CASSQDLFGGTNTGELFF. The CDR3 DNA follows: TGCGCCAGCAGCCAAGATCTCTTCGGGGGAACGAACACCGGGGAGCTGTTTTTT.